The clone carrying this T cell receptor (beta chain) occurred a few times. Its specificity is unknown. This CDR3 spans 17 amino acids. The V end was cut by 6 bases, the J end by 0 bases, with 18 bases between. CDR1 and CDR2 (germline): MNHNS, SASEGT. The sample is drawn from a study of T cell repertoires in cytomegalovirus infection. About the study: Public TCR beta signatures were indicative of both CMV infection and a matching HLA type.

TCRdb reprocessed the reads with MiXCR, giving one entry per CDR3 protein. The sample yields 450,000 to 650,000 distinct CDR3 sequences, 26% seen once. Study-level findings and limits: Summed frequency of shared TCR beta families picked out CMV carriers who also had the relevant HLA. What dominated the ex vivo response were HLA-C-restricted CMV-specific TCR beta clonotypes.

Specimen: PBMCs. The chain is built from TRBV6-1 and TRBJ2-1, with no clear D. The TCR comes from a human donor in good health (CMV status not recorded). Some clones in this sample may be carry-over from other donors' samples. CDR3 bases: TGTGCCAGCAGCCCTCCCCCGCAAACGAGCTCCTACAATGAGCAGTTCTTC. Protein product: CASSPPPQTSSYNEQFF.